The next 30 T cell receptor beta chains were all read from a single sample in a study of blood T cell repertoires in COVID-19. Assay: immunoSEQ multiplex PCR; the TCRdb copy retains only in-frame clones and omits some. The repertoire holds roughly 100,000 clones, with around 87% as singletons. The sample consisted of peripheral blood. These receptors were collected from a human donor in a cohort sampled during active COVID-19.

V and J are TRBV6-5 and TRBJ2-5, with D tentatively TRBD1 (6 bases). The ends were cut back, 8 bases at V and 5 bases at J, with 12 bases in the middle. From germline, CDR1 is MNHEY and CDR2 SVGAGI. The CDR3 is made up of 12 amino acids. CDR3 residues: CASSGAVETQYF. The CDR3, as DNA: TGTGCCAGCTCAGGGGCCGTTGAGACCCAGTACTTC.

This chain joins TRBV4-2 and TRBJ2-5; possibly TRBD1 for D (6 bases). The germline V gene encodes CDR1 LGHNA and CDR2 YNFKEQ. Trimming took off 1 base at V and 10 bases at J, with 22 bases between the two ends. The CDR3 runs to 16 residues. The CDR3 reads CASSQGPWQGREGQYF. The CDR3 DNA reads as TGTGCCAGCAGCCAAGGTCCGTGGCAGGGGAGAGAAGGCCAGTACTTC.

The chain combines TRBV7-2 with TRBJ2-5; 11 positions match TRBD2. J lost 0 bases, V lost 5 bases, and 8 bases had no gene match. CDR1 and CDR2 (germline): SGHTA, FQGNSA. This CDR3 contains 17 residues. The CDR3 DNA sequence: TGTGCCAGCAGCCTCGGGACTAGCGGCTTATACCAAGAGACCCAGTACTTC. Its translation: CASSLGTSGLYQETQYF.

The chain uses TRBV5-1 and TRBJ1-1, with D possibly matching TRBD1 (5 bases). Germline-derived CDR1 and CDR2 are SGHRS and YFSETQ. The CDR3 contains 14 residues. Trimming left V 2 bases short and J 0 bases short, with 8 bases between. CDR3: CASSFDSMNTEAFF. The CDR3 coding sequence is TGCGCCAGCAGCTTCGACAGCATGAACACTGAAGCTTTCTTT.

The rearrangement uses TRBV5-4 and TRBJ1-2; D unclear. Trimming removed 4 bases at V and 5 bases at J, with 12 bases between. This CDR3 has 13 amino acids. The germline CDR1 and CDR2 sequences are SGHNT and YYREEE (reference sequence). CDR3 amino acids: CASSLLTEYGYTF. CDR3 in DNA: TGTGCCAGCAGCCTCCTTACGGAGTATGGCTACACCTTC.

This chain joins TRBV7-9 and TRBJ1-1; D is uncertain. The CDR3 loop spans 13 amino acids. Germline V gene data show CDR1 as SEHNR and CDR2 as FQNEAQ (reference sequence). V gave up 1 base and J gave up 5 bases, with 8 bases separating them. CDR3 sequence (DNA): TGTGCCAGCAGCTTAGTCCTTCTGACTGAAGCTTTCTTT. Amino acid sequence: CASSLVLLTEAFF.

The chain joins TRBV12-3 or TRBV12-4 to TRBJ2-7, with D uncertain. The length of the CDR3 is 13 residues. Trimming cost V 4 bases and J 0 bases, with 7 bases left between them. The CDR3, as DNA: TGTGCCAGCAGTTCGACAAGCTCCTACGAGCAGTACTTC. It translates to CASSSTSSYEQYF.

The chain is built from TRBV4-1 and TRBJ2-3; 9 nucleotides line up with TRBD1. This CDR3 region has 15 residues. Losses at the gene ends were 1 base for V and 5 bases for J; bases not matched to a gene: 4. The germline CDR1 and CDR2 sequences are MGHRA and YSYEKL. The CDR3 sequence is CASSQADRGGDTQYF. The CDR3 DNA sequence: TGCGCCAGCAGCCAAGCGGACAGGGGTGGAGATACGCAGTATTTT.

This sequence joins TRBV7-2 and TRBJ1-4, with no clear D. V lost 4 bases and J lost 0, with 6 bases in between. The germline gives CDR1 SGHTA, CDR2 FQGNSA. This CDR3 is built from 14 residues. The CDR3 nucleotides are TGTGCCAGCAGCTACGGTGCAACTAATGAAAAACTGTTTTTT. Amino acid sequence: CASSYGATNEKLFF. The full variable domain, completed using reference TRBV7-2 and TRBJ1-4, is GAGVSQSPSNKVTEKGKDVELRCDPISGHTALYWYRQSLGQGLEFLIYFQGNSAPDKSGLPSDRFSAERTGGSVSTLTIQRTQQEDSAVYLCASSYGATNEKLFFGSGTQLSVL.

Only one count was recorded for this clone. V gene TRBV2 combines with J gene TRBJ2-3; 10 nucleotides align to TRBD2. With 1 base clipped from V and 4 bases from J, the junction kept 2 bases outside the gene matches. The CDR3 has 15 residues. CDR1 is SNHLY and CDR2 is FYNNEI in the germline V gene. This CDR3 is CASSEGGTSADTQYF. DNA of the CDR3: TGTGCCAGCAGTGAAGGCGGGACTAGCGCAGATACGCAGTATTTT.

This clone was detected many times. V usage is TRBV25-1 and J usage is TRBJ2-7; D may be TRBD2 (6 bases). The CDR3 contains 11 residues. Trimming left V 2 bases short and J 9 bases short, with 8 bases between. Germline V gene sequence: CDR1 MGHDK, CDR2 SYGVNS. CDR3 in DNA: TGTGCCAGCAGTGAAATCGGGGGGCAGTACTTC. Translation gives CASSEIGGQYF.

The genes are TRBV11-2 and TRBJ2-7; a weak D match, TRBD1 (5 bases). Per germline, CDR1 SGHAT and CDR2 FQNNGV. V was cut by 0 bases and J by 2 bases, with 8 bases left in between. The CDR3 spans 14 residues. CDR3 bases: TGTGCCAGCAGCTTAGATCAGGGAACCTACGAGCAGTACTTC. It translates to CASSLDQGTYEQYF.

This clone turned up a few times. This chain joins TRBV9 and TRBJ2-1; TRBD2 aligns across 15 bases. CDR1 and CDR2 (germline): SGDLS, YYNGEE. The CDR3 covers 17 residues. Unmatched junction bases numbered 4, after V lost 0 bases and J lost 6 bases. CDR3 nucleotides: TGTGCCAGCAGCGTAGAAACGGGACTAGCGGGAGGCAATGAGCAGTTCTTC. Its translation: CASSVETGLAGGNEQFF.

The gene calls are TRBV12-3 or TRBV12-4 and TRBJ2-5; D not certain. The CDR3 consists of 11 residues. V was clipped by 5 bases and J by 2 bases, with 3 bases between them. The chain's CDR3 is CASSAQETQYF. The CDR3 nucleotides read TGTGCCAGCAGTGCGCAAGAGACCCAGTACTTC.

The chain carries TRBV14 and TRBJ2-7, with D unresolved. Germline assignment: CDR1 SGHDN and CDR2 FVKESK. The ends were cut back, 4 bases at V and 5 bases at J, with 18 bases in the middle. The CDR3 length is 15 residues. CDR3: CASSLAATLLDEQYF. DNA of the CDR3: TGTGCCAGCAGCCTCGCGGCCACCCTTTTGGACGAGCAGTACTTC.

This clone has just one count. The chain recombines TRBV6-6 with TRBJ2-5; 10 positions match TRBD1. J gave up 2 bases and V 6 bases, and 3 bases lay outside the gene matches. CDR1 and CDR2 (germline): MNHNY, SVGAGI (reference sequence). The CDR3 length is 14 residues. CDR3 in amino acids: CASSLGQGQETQYF. CDR3 in DNA: TGTGCCAGCAGCCTGGGACAGGGGCAAGAGACCCAGTACTTC.

The chain recombines TRBV6-6 with TRBJ1-1, with D maybe TRBD1 (6 bases). CDR1 is MNHNY and CDR2 is SVGAGI in the germline V gene (reference sequence). This CDR3 is 16 amino acids long. V dropped 1 base and J dropped 6 bases, with 18 bases sitting between them. CDR3 amino acids: CASSYYQDPAGAEAFF. The CDR3 bases are TGTGCCAGCAGTTACTATCAGGACCCGGCAGGGGCTGAAGCTTTCTTT.

The chain carries TRBV28 and TRBJ1-2; tentatively, D is TRBD1 (6 bases). Trimming took 5 bases from V and 8 from J, leaving 27 bases between them. CDR1 is MDHEN and CDR2 is SYDVKM in the germline V gene. This CDR3 spans 17 amino acids. In nucleotides, the CDR3 is TGTGCCAGCAGTCAGGTGTTGATCGGGGGGCCGGGGGGCGGCTACACCTTC. Translating gives CASSQVLIGGPGGGYTF.

This clone was recorded only once. Other DNA sequences in the same sample also yield this CDR3. The chain combines TRBV6-5 with TRBJ2-7; 11 positions match TRBD2. J gave up 3 bases and V 2 bases, and 3 bases lay outside the gene matches. Germline V lookup: CDR1 MNHEY, CDR2 SVGAGI. The CDR3 loop spans 15 amino acids. The CDR3 spells CASSYRLAGNYEQYF. In DNA form, the CDR3 reads TGTGCCAGCAGTTACCGACTAGCGGGAAACTACGAGCAGTACTTC.

V usage is TRBV24-1 and J usage is TRBJ2-3, with TRBD2 matching 9 bases. The CDR3 spans 14 residues. CDR1 is KGHDR and CDR2 is SFDVKD in the germline V gene. V lost 3 bases, J lost 6 bases, and 3 bases stayed unmatched. CDR3 nucleotide sequence: TGTGCCACCAGTGATAGCGGGAGGACGGATACGCAGTATTTT. Translating gives CATSDSGRTDTQYF.

The chain has TRBV5-4 and TRBJ2-7, with a tentative D call TRBD1 (6 bases). CDR1 and CDR2 from the germline V gene are SGHNT and YYREEE (reference sequence). The length of the CDR3 is 14 residues. V lost 4 bases, J lost 0 bases, and 11 bases lay in between. The CDR3 is CASSKQGASYEQYF. CDR3 DNA: TGTGCCAGCAGCAAACAGGGTGCCTCCTACGAGCAGTACTTC. The full variable domain, rest sourced from reference TRBV5-4 and TRBJ2-7, is ETGVTQSPTHLIKTRGQQVTLRCSSQSGHNTVSWYQQALGQGPQFIFQYYREEENGRGNFPPRFSGLQFPNYSSELNVNALELDDSALYLCASSKQGASYEQYFGPGTRLTVT.

V and J are TRBV9 and TRBJ2-1; tentatively, D is TRBD2 (5 bases). V was trimmed by 0 bases and J by 3 bases, leaving 16 bases between them. The CDR3 totals 17 residues. CDR1 is SGDLS and CDR2 is YYNGEE in the germline V gene. CDR3 coding DNA: TGTGCCAGCAGCGTAGTTAGCGCTCTAAGGTACTACAATGAGCAGTTCTTC. This gives the protein CASSVVSALRYYNEQFF.

V usage is TRBV11-2 and J usage is TRBJ2-3; unclear D gene. Looked up from germline, CDR1 is SGHAT and CDR2 is FQNNGV. The CDR3 totals 15 residues. V was cut by 2 bases and J by 3 bases, with 12 bases left in between. The CDR3 bases are TGTGCCAGCAGCTTAACCCCTCAGGAAACAGATACGCAGTATTTT. It translates to CASSLTPQETDTQYF.

This sequence joins TRBV12-5 and TRBJ2-5, with TRBD2 as a possible D gene (5 bases). V lost 4 bases, J lost 7 bases, and 13 bases lay in between. The CDR3 has 13 residues. Germline-derived CDR1 and CDR2 are LGHNT and FRNRAP. The DNA for the CDR3 is TGTGCTAGTGGTTCGAATTTACGGGGGACCCAGTACTTC. Translated, it gives CASGSNLRGTQYF.

CDR3: CASSQDRGRGTEAFF. CDR3 DNA: TGCGCCAGCAGCCAAGATCGGGGGAGGGGGACTGAAGCTTTCTTT. This sequence joins TRBV4-1 and TRBJ1-1, with D possibly matching TRBD1 (6 bases). This CDR3 region has 15 residues. V was pared by 0 bases and J by 5 bases, with 13 bases between. Germline V gene sequence: CDR1 MGHRA, CDR2 YSYEKL.

V and J are TRBV5-5 and TRBJ1-1; no clear D. With 2 bases removed from V and 4 bases from J, the gap between germline ends came to 12 bases. Germline V gives CDR1 SGHKS, CDR2 YYEKEE (reference sequence). The CDR3 covers 14 residues. CDR3 sequence: CASSLGLEATEAFF. CDR3 DNA: TGTGCCAGCAGCTTAGGCCTCGAGGCCACTGAAGCTTTCTTT.

This clone was detected once. The chain employs TRBV9 and TRBJ2-3; TRBD2 aligns across 7 bases. Unmatched junction bases numbered 8, after V lost 2 bases and J lost 2 bases. Germline CDR1 is SGDLS and CDR2 is YYNGEE. The CDR3 totals 16 residues. CDR3 DNA: TGTGCCAGCAGCGTCGGTAGCGGGCTAAACACAGATACGCAGTATTTT. Translation: CASSVGSGLNTDTQYF. Filled out from reference TRBV9 and TRBJ2-3, the complete variable domain reads DSGVTQTPKHLITATGQRVTLRCSPRSGDLSVYWYQQSLDQGLQFLIQYYNGEERAKGNILERFSAQQFPDLHSELNLSSLELGDSALYFCASSVGSGLNTDTQYFGPGTRLTVL.

The rearrangement joins TRBV7-2 to TRBJ1-3; tentative D call: TRBD1 (6 bases). Germline lookup yields CDR1 SGHTA and CDR2 FQGNSA. The CDR3 extends over 16 amino acids. Trimming stripped 1 base from V and 0 bases from J, with 10 bases between. DNA for the CDR3: TGTGCCAGCAGCTTAGAGGGGACAAGCTCTGGAAACACCATATATTTT. Translation gives CASSLEGTSSGNTIYF.

The chain uses TRBV7-9 and TRBJ2-2; D is ambiguous. V gave up 5 bases and J gave up 1 base, with 5 bases separating them. The CDR3 spans 13 residues. Germline loops: CDR1 SEHNR, CDR2 FQNEAQ (reference sequence). The DNA of the CDR3 is TGTGCCAGCAGCCCCAAGAACACCGGGGAGCTGTTTTTT. It is translated as CASSPKNTGELFF.

This clone came up a few times. The chain uses TRBV5-1 and TRBJ2-7, with D perhaps TRBD1 (6 bases). The CDR3 is 15 amino acids. V was clipped by 4 bases and J by 6 bases, with 20 bases between them. Germline V gene data show CDR1 as SGHRS and CDR2 as YFSETQ. The CDR3 is CASSAYLQGNPEQYF. The CDR3, as DNA: TGCGCCAGCAGCGCGTACTTACAGGGAAATCCCGAGCAGTACTTC.